Sequencing of this T cell receptor beta chain was carried out in a study of blood T cell repertoires in COVID-19. The Seattle patients joined while their infection was active and were tracked longitudinally afterward. The germline V gene encodes CDR1 SGHVS and CDR2 FQNEAQ. V was pared by 4 bases and J by 5 bases, with 9 bases between. The CDR3 covers 14 residues. How the authors handled the data: Amplification with reference gene primers provided the estimates of nucleated cell counts. Data came from immunoSEQ multiplex PCR; TCRdb stores just in-frame clones and leaves some out. V and J calls plus clone size are reproduced from that table; the DNA served to infer D and trimming. The table records about 180,000 clones, about 85% of them present only once.

The sequence was obtained from a person aged 65 to 85 with COVID-19, enrolled during active disease. V usage is TRBV7-8 and J usage is TRBJ1-6; weak D call: TRBD1 (5 bases). The specimen sequenced was peripheral blood. This CDR3 is CASSSDRNNSPLHF. The CDR3, as DNA: TGTGCCAGCAGCTCAGACAGAAATAATTCACCCCTCCACTTT.